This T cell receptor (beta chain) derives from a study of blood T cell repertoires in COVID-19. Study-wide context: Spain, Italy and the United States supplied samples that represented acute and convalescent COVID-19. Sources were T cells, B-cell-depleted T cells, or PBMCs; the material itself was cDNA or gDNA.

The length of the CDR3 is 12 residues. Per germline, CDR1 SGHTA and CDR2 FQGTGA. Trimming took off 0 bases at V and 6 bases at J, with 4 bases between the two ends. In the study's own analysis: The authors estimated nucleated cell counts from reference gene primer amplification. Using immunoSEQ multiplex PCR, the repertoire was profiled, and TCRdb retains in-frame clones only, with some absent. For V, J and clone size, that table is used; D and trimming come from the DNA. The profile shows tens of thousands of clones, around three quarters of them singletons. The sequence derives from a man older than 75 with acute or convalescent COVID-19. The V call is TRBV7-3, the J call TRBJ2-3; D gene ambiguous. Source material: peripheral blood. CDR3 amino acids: CASSLTSDTQYF. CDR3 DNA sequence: TGTGCCAGCAGCTTAACGTCTGATACGCAGTATTTT. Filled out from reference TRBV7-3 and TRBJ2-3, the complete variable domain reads GAGVSQTPSNKVTEKGKYVELRCDPISGHTALYWYRQSLGQGPEFLIYFQGTGAADDSGLPNDRFFAVRPEGSVSTLKIQRTERGDSAVYLCASSLTSDTQYFGPGTRLTVL.